This T cell receptor beta chain was found in a study of early T cells in non-severe SARS-CoV-2 infection. For the study at large: Sequencing input comprised bulk RNA from unsorted whole blood; chain pairing was not available. Study-level results: The study's VDJdb matching favored anti-spike CD8 responses and missed private and CD4 specificities.

The CDR3 has 15 residues. From germline, CDR1 is SGDLS and CDR2 YYNGEE. The V end was cut by 0 bases, the J end by 2 bases, with 12 bases between. There are many counts of this clonotype. Antigen: not known. Attachment of unique molecular identifiers to individual cDNA molecules was performed. TCRdb used MiXCR to reprocess the 5' RACE reads, holding one entry per CDR3 protein. The sample holds under 35,000 distinct CDR3 sequences; roughly 5% are singletons and the top ten take around 10%. The V gene is TRBV9, the J gene TRBJ2-7; D is unresolved. The sample taken for sequencing was whole blood. The sequence was obtained from an adult who was a healthcare worker with PCR-confirmed SARS-CoV-2 infection or an uninfected control (not recorded which). The CDR3 DNA reads TGTGCCAGCAGCGTAGGGGTGGGGTCTACCTACGAGCAGTACTTC. Amino acids: CASSVGVGSTYEQYF. Combining the CDR3 with reference TRBV9 and TRBJ2-7 gives the whole variable domain DSGVTQTPKHLITATGQRVTLRCSPRSGDLSVYWYQQSLDQGLQFLIQYYNGEERAKGNILERFSAQQFPDLHSELNLSSLELGDSALYFCASSVGVGSTYEQYFGPGTRLTVT.